The source of this T cell receptor beta chain is a study of T cell repertoires in cytomegalovirus infection. Overall study: The authors used CMV epitopes that were HLA-C-restricted (recently identified) and HLA-B-restricted (well studied). General observations from the study: CMV-specific TCR beta clonotypes restricted by HLA-C dominated the ex vivo response. Cumulative public TCR beta family frequency identified CMV carriers with the relevant HLA.

From the reads, TCRdb called clonotypes with MiXCR, one entry per CDR3 protein. The sample records around 900,000 distinct CDR3 sequences, roughly 30% being singletons. This clonotype was seen ten or more times. Its antigen remains unknown. V lost 8 bases, J lost 7 bases, and 12 bases stayed unmatched. In germline, CDR1 is SGHVS, CDR2 FNYEAQ. This CDR3 has 15 amino acids. This receptor was obtained from a human donor in good health (CMV status not recorded). Some clones in this sample may be carry-over from other donors' samples. The chain has TRBV7-6 and TRBJ2-1, with 9 bases matching TRBD1. The sequenced sample was cultured CD8+ T cells from PBMCs, obtained from culture after CMV antigen stimulation. CDR3 loop: CASGSGQGLMNEQFF. Written as DNA, the CDR3 is TGTGCCAGCGGATCGGGACAGGGATTAATGAATGAGCAGTTCTTC.